This entry features one T cell receptor beta chain sequence. This specimen belongs to a study of blood T cell repertoires in COVID-19. The wider study: Sites across the United States, Italy and Spain contributed samples from acute and convalescent COVID-19. The analysed material was cDNA or gDNA that came from T cells, B-cell-depleted T cells, or PBMCs.

As originally analysed: Amplification of reference gene primers was used by the study to estimate nucleated cell counts. Generated by immunoSEQ multiplex PCR, the TCRdb table keeps only in-frame clones and is missing some. That table gives V, J and clone size, and the DNA gave D and trimming. The sample lists around 250,000 clones; roughly 90% were seen once. This clonotype was obtained from a middle-aged woman who had recovered from COVID-19. Source material: peripheral blood.

CDR3 residues: CASRSTSGPYNEQFF. DNA for the CDR3: TGTGCCAGCAGGTCGACTAGCGGACCCTACAATGAGCAGTTCTTC. V is TRBV6-5 and J is TRBJ2-1, with TRBD2 identical over 9 bases. Germline V lookup: CDR1 MNHEY, CDR2 SVGAGI. With V trimmed by 6 bases and J by 2 bases, 5 bases remained unmatched. This CDR3 contains 15 residues.